The 10 T cell receptor beta chains given below trace back to one sample, sequenced in a study of cytomegalovirus exposure and HLA in healthy donors (TCRdb year 2017). Library preparation employed the immunoSEQ multiplex PCR assay. What TCRdb holds here is the immuneACCESS table cut down to in-frame rearrangements. Part of the clones is not present; checked against another copy, under half of the missing clones reflect an unresolved V gene, and the others are unexplained. Within this sample are 220,000 or so clones, with approximately 88% of them counted one time only. The leading ten clones occupy about 14% of the sample. Sequenced input: PBMCs. These TCRs come from a woman aged 25 to 39 in good health and CMV-seropositive.

This clone was found a few times. The CDR3, as DNA: TGTGCCTGGAGTGGAGAGGTGAACTATGGCTACACCTTC. It codes for CAWSGEVNYGYTF. The rearrangement uses TRBV30 and TRBJ1-2; D unresolved. The germline V and J ends were trimmed by 1 base and 2 bases, with 8 bases remaining between them. The CDR3 length is 13 residues. Per germline, CDR1 GTSNPN and CDR2 SVGIG (reference sequence).

This clone occurred once. The chain employs TRBV4-1 and TRBJ2-7, with 13 nucleotides matching TRBD2. Germline CDR1 MGHRA, CDR2 YSYEKL. V lost 3 bases to trimming and J lost 4 bases; unmatched junction nucleotides: 9. CDR3 size: 17 residues. CDR3 DNA: TGCGCCAGCAGCCAGGGACAGCCGGGACTAGCGGGGTACGAGCAGTACTTC. Protein sequence: CASSQGQPGLAGYEQYF.

This clone appeared once. The chain couples TRBV4-1 to TRBJ1-1; weak D call: TRBD1 (6 bases). The CDR3 loop spans 16 amino acids. The V gene's germline CDR1 is MGHRA and CDR2 YSYEKL. Trimming pared 4 bases from V and 0 bases from J, leaving 15 bases between. This chain's CDR3 is CASSPNLDRLNTEAFF. CDR3 nucleotides: TGCGCCAGCAGCCCAAACCTCGACAGGCTGAACACTGAAGCTTTCTTT.

The chain combines TRBV6-5 with TRBJ2-1; D gene uncertain. There are 14 residues in the CDR3. In germline, CDR1 is MNHEY, CDR2 SVGAGI. V shed 5 bases and J shed 4 bases, with 12 bases lying between them. CDR3 amino acids: CASSAYSRYNEQFF. The CDR3 DNA reads as TGTGCCAGCAGTGCGTACTCTCGGTACAATGAGCAGTTCTTC.

Written as DNA, the CDR3 is TGTGCCAGCAGCACATACACAGATACGCAGTATTTT. Residues: CASSTYTDTQYF. J is TRBJ2-3 and V is TRBV5-4, with unresolved D. V gave up 4 bases and J gave up 2 bases, with 5 bases separating them. This CDR3 is 12 amino acids long. Germline lookup yields CDR1 SGHNT and CDR2 YYREEE (reference sequence).

The chain couples TRBV25-1 to TRBJ2-7, with D possibly TRBD2 on 5 matching bases. V was shortened by 4 bases and J by 2 bases, with 15 bases between the two germline ends. The germline gives CDR1 MGHDK, CDR2 SYGVNS. CDR3 length equals 15 residues. The CDR3, as DNA: TGTGCCAGCAGTGCCGACGCTAGCACCCCCTACGAGCAGTACTTC. It codes for CASSADASTPYEQYF.

The J gene is TRBJ2-7, the V gene TRBV18, with D possibly matching TRBD1 (7 bases). Germline V gene data show CDR1 as KGHSH and CDR2 as LQKENI. This CDR3 region has 14 residues. Trimming removed 3 bases at V and 1 base at J, with 10 bases between. The CDR3 is CASSPQGGSYEQYF. The CDR3 bases are TGTGCCAGCTCACCCCAGGGGGGATCCTACGAGCAGTACTTC.

This clone has just a few counts. The genes are TRBV29-1 and TRBJ1-1; unclear D gene. The CDR3 is 11 residues long. Germline-derived CDR1 and CDR2 are SQVTM and ANQGSEA. In DNA, the CDR3 is TGCAGTTCGTGGGTGAACACTGAAGCTTTCTTT. Translated: CSSWVNTEAFF.

The rearrangement joins TRBV11-2 to TRBJ1-3; D is unclear. Trimming pared 5 bases from V and 1 base from J, leaving 9 bases between. The germline CDR1 and CDR2 sequences are SGHAT and FQNNGV. This CDR3 region has 14 residues. CDR3 protein: CASSPWTSGNTIYF. The CDR3 DNA is TGTGCCAGCAGCCCTTGGACTTCTGGAAACACCATATATTTT.

This clone was picked up a small number of times. The chain combines TRBV27 with TRBJ2-1; 7 bases agree with TRBD2. Trimming cost V 3 bases and J 10 bases; bases outside gene matches: 9. Germline assignment: CDR1 MNHEY and CDR2 SMNVEV (reference sequence). The CDR3 is made up of 14 amino acids. The CDR3 reads CASSFRTSRREQFF. The CDR3 DNA reads as TGTGCCAGCAGTTTCCGGACTAGTCGGAGAGAGCAGTTCTTC.